This is a list of T cell receptor beta chains from one sample in a study of siplizumab effects on memory and regulatory T cells. TCRdb keeps only in-frame clones here, not all; method: immunoSEQ multiplex PCR. The repertoire holds approximately 110,000 clones, with 92% as singletons. Input material: Tregs sorted from blood. The receptors originated from a human donor in good health. The CDR3 runs from the conserved cysteine through the conserved F or W. A D gene is named only where the DNA matches it firmly. Size is stated for part of the rows, as once, few or many counts, or as a class when the clone is expanded.

V	J	size	D	CDR3	DNA
TRBV19	TRBJ1-1	NA	TRBD1	CASSIRAGGTSAEAFF	TGTGCCAGTAGTATTCGGGCAGGGGGAACGAGCGCTGAAGCTTTCTTT
TRBV7-9	TRBJ2-7	NA	NA	CASSLGLKAGTYEQYF	TGTGCCAGCAGCCTGGGACTCAAGGCGGGGACCTACGAGCAGTACTTC
TRBV19	TRBJ1-2	NA	NA	CASSIRAATMYGYTF	TGTGCCAGTAGTATCAGGGCCGCTACTATGTATGGCTACACCTTC
TRBV7-3	TRBJ2-5	NA	NA	CASSFVAGETQYF	TGTGCCAGCAGCTTCGTCGCGGGAGAGACCCAGTACTTC
TRBV7-9	TRBJ2-3	NA	TRBD1	CASSFAGTGQYF	TGTGCCAGCAGCTTTGCCGGGACAGGGCAGTATTTT
TRBV5-1	TRBJ2-2	NA	NA	CASTWVSGELFF	TGCGCCAGCACTTGGGTCAGCGGGGAGCTGTTTTTT
TRBV13	TRBJ2-1	NA	NA	CASSLVGSYNEQFF	TGTGCCAGCAGCTTAGTGGGTAGCTACAATGAGCAGTTCTTC
TRBV5-1	TRBJ1-4	few	NA	CASSFGGVRHNEKLFF	TGCGCCAGCAGCTTTGGGGGGGTCCGCCATAATGAAAAACTGTTTTTT
TRBV10-2	TRBJ1-5	once	TRBD1	CASSADRVDSNQPQHF	TGCGCCAGCAGTGCGGACAGGGTGGATAGCAATCAGCCCCAGCATTTT
TRBV19	TRBJ2-5	NA	NA	CASSSYIGGAQRETQYF	TGTGCCAGTAGTTCTTATATCGGTGGAGCGCAGCGAGAGACCCAGTACTTC
TRBV29-1	TRBJ1-2	NA	NA	CSVEGHNYGYTF	TGCAGCGTTGAAGGGCATAACTATGGCTACACCTTC
TRBV5-6	TRBJ2-7	NA	TRBD1	CASRLDRGSYEQYF	TGTGCCAGCAGGTTGGACAGGGGCTCCTACGAGCAGTACTTC
TRBV19	TRBJ2-1	NA	NA	CASSIGLAYNEQFF	TGTGCCAGTAGTATTGGACTTGCCTACAATGAGCAGTTCTTC
TRBV2	TRBJ2-2	NA	NA	CASSAGWLYTGELFF	TGTGCCAGCAGTGCGGGGTGGCTATACACCGGGGAGCTGTTTTTT
TRBV6-1	TRBJ2-7	NA	NA	CASSELWGHNLRGSRAYEQYF	TGTGCCAGCAGTGAACTTTGGGGACACAATCTAAGAGGCAGTCGGGCCTACGAGCAGTACTTC
TRBV9	TRBJ2-1	NA	TRBD2	CASSAGTSPRSNEQFF	TGTGCCAGCAGCGCTGGGACTAGCCCAAGATCCAATGAGCAGTTCTTC
TRBV29-1	TRBJ2-1	NA	NA	CSVERSERYNEQFF	TGCAGCGTTGAAAGGTCGGAACGATACAATGAGCAGTTCTTC
TRBV4-1	TRBJ2-7	NA	TRBD2	CASSLGTSEAEQYF	TGCGCCAGCAGCCTCGGGACTAGCGAAGCCGAGCAGTACTTC
TRBV18	TRBJ1-1	NA	NA	CASSPQPSGTEAFF	TGTGCCAGCTCACCACAACCCTCCGGCACTGAAGCTTTCTTT
TRBV5-4	TRBJ2-3	NA	NA	CASSLRAGESDTQYF	TGTGCCAGCAGCTTGAGGGCAGGGGAGTCAGATACGCAGTATTTT
TRBV5-1	TRBJ2-4	NA	TRBD1	CASSLATGGIENIQYF	TGCGCCAGCAGCTTGGCGACAGGGGGCATCGAAAACATTCAGTACTTC
TRBV5-1	TRBJ1-6	NA	NA	CASSFLGGGDSPLHF	TGCGCCAGCAGCTTTCTTGGGGGTGGGGATTCACCCCTCCACTTT
TRBV27	TRBJ1-5	NA	NA	CASSLLGGTNSNQPQHF	TGTGCCAGCAGTTTATTGGGAGGAACTAATAGCAATCAGCCCCAGCATTTT
TRBV4-1	TRBJ2-4	NA	NA	CASSYDVQAKNIQYF	TGCGCCAGCAGCTATGACGTCCAGGCCAAAAACATTCAGTACTTC
TRBV5-1	TRBJ2-6	NA	TRBD2	CASSWGLTGANVLTF	TGCGCCAGCAGCTGGGGACTAACCGGGGCCAACGTCCTGACTTTC
TRBV19	TRBJ2-5	once	TRBD1	CASGTGVGETQYF	TGTGCATCCGGGACAGGGGTAGGGGAGACCCAGTACTTC
TRBV5-1	TRBJ2-5	NA	TRBD2	CASSLNGGEETQYF	TGCGCCAGCAGCTTGAACGGGGGGGAAGAGACCCAGTACTTC
TRBV7-3	TRBJ2-3	NA	NA	CASSAHLGFGDTQYF	TGTGCCAGCAGCGCACACTTGGGCTTTGGAGATACGCAGTATTTT
TRBV5-1	TRBJ1-6	NA	TRBD1	CASSSTGGSPLHF	TGCGCCAGCAGCTCTACAGGGGGATCACCCCTCCACTTT
TRBV7-2	TRBJ2-3	NA	NA	CASSPREVTDTQYF	TGTGCCAGCAGCCCACGGGAAGTCACAGATACGCAGTATTTT
TRBV2	TRBJ1-1	NA	TRBD1	CASREDRGRTEAFF	TGTGCCAGCAGAGAGGACAGGGGAAGAACTGAAGCTTTCTTT
TRBV30	TRBJ1-2	NA	NA	CAQTGGIGYTF	TGTGCCCAGACAGGAGGCATAGGCTACACCTTC
TRBV7-2	TRBJ2-5	NA	TRBD2	CATALAGRETQYF	TGTGCCACCGCACTAGCGGGAAGAGAGACCCAGTACTTC
TRBV2	TRBJ2-7	few	NA	CASSATYEQYF	TGTGCCAGCAGTGCCACCTACGAGCAGTACTTC
TRBV18	TRBJ2-5	NA	NA	CASSPSPARIGTQYF	TGTGCCAGCTCACCATCCCCGGCTAGAATCGGGACCCAGTACTTC
TRBV7-9	TRBJ2-7	NA	NA	CASSENYEQYF	TGTGCCAGCAGCGAGAACTACGAGCAGTACTTC
TRBV5-6	TRBJ2-7	NA	TRBD1	CASLDRGRGSYEQYF	TGTGCCAGCCTGGACAGGGGAAGAGGCTCCTACGAGCAGTACTTC
TRBV19	TRBJ1-5	NA	TRBD1	CASSGWGQRSGPQHF	TGTGCCAGTAGTGGATGGGGACAGCGGTCCGGGCCCCAGCATTTT
TRBV10-1	TRBJ2-3	NA	NA	CASSERGEDTQYF	TGCGCCAGCAGTGAGCGGGGAGAAGATACGCAGTATTTT